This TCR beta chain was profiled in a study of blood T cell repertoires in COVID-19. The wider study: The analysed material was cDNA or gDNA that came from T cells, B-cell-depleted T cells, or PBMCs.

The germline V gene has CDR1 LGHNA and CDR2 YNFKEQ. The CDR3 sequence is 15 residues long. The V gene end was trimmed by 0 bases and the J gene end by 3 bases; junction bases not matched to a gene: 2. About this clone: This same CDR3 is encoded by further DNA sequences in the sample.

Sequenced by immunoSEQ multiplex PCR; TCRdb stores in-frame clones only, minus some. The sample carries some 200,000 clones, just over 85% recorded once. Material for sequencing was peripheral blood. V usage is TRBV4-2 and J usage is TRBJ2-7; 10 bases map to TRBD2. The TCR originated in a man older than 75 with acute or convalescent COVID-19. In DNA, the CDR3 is TGTGCCAGCAGCCAAGAAGCTAGCGGGAGCTACGAGCAGTACTTC. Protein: CASSQEASGSYEQYF.